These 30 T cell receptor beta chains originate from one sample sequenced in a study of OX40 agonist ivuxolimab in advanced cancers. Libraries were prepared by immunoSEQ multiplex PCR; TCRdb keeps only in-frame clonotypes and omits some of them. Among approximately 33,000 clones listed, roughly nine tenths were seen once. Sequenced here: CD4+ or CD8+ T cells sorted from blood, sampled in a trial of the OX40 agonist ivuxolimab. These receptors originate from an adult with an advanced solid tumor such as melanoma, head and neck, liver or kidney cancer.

The CDR3 here is CAWDEGEKLFF. Written as DNA, the CDR3 is TGTGCCTGGGACGAAGGTGAAAAACTGTTTTTT. The chain joins TRBV30 to TRBJ1-4; no clear D. V was trimmed by 5 bases and J by 7 bases, leaving 8 bases between them. The CDR3 has 11 amino acids. CDR1 and CDR2 from the germline V gene are GTSNPN and SVGIG (reference sequence). The variable domain in full, completed from reference TRBV30 and TRBJ1-4, reads SQTIHQWPATLVQPVGSPLSLECTVEGTSNPNLYWYRQAAGRGLQLLFYSVGIGQISSEVPQNLSASRPQDRQFILSSKKLLLSDSGFYLCAWDEGEKLFFGSGTQLSVL.

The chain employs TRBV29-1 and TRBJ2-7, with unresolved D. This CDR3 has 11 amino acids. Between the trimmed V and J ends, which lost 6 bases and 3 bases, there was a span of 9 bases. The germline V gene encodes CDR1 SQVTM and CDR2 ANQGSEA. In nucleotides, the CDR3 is TGCAGCGTGAGATTGAACTACGAGCAGTACTTC. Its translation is CSVRLNYEQYF.

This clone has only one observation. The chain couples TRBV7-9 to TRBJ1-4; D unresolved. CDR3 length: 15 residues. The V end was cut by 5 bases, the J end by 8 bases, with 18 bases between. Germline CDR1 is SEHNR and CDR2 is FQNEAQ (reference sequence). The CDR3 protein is CASSQRAAVGEKLFF. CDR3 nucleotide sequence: TGTGCCAGCAGCCAACGGGCCGCGGTAGGGGAAAAACTGTTTTTT.

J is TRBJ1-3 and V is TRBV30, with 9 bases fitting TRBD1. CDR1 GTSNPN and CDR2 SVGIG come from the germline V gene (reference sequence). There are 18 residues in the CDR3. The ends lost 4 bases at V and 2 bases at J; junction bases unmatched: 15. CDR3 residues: CAWIRDRDLGGAGNTIYF. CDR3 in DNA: TGTGCCTGGATTCGGGACAGGGATCTTGGGGGAGCTGGAAACACCATATATTTT.

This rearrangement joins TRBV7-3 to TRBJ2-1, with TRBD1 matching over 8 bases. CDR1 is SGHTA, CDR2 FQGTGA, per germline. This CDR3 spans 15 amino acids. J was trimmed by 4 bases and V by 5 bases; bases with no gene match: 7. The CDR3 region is CASSPTGGTYNEQFF. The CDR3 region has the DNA TGTGCCAGCAGCCCCACAGGGGGAACATACAATGAGCAGTTCTTC.

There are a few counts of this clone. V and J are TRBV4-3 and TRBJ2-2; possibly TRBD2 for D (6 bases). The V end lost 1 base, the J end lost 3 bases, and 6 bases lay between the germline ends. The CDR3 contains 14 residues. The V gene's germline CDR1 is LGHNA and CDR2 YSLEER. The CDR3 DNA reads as TGCGCCAGCAGCCAAGGACTAGACACCGGGGAGCTGTTTTTT. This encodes CASSQGLDTGELFF.

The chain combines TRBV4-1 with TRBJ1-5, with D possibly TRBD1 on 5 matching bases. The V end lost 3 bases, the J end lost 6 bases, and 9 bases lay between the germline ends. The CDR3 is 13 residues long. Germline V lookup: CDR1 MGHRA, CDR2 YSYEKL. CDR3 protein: CASSQGLSQPQHF. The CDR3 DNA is TGCGCCAGCAGCCAGGGGCTGTCTCAGCCCCAGCATTTT.

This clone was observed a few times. CDR3 region: CASSIGGYTEAFF. The DNA for the CDR3 is TGTGCCAGTAGTATAGGGGGATACACTGAAGCTTTCTTT. The chain recombines TRBV19 with TRBJ1-1; D unclear. The CDR3 extends over 13 amino acids. The V end lost 1 base, the J end lost 3 bases, and 6 bases lay between the germline ends. CDR1 and CDR2 from the germline V gene are LNHDA and SQIVND (reference sequence).

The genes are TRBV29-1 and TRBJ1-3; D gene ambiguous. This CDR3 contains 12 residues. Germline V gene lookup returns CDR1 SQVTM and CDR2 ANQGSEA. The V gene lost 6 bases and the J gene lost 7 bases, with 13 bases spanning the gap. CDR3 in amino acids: CSVWSDGNTIYF. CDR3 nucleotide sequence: TGCAGCGTCTGGTCCGACGGGAACACCATATATTTT.

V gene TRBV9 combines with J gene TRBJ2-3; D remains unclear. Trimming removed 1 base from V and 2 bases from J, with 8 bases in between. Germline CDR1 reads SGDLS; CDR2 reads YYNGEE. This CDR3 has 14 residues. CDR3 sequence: CASSVQSPTDTQYF. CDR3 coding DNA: TGTGCCAGCAGCGTACAGAGCCCCACAGATACGCAGTATTTT.

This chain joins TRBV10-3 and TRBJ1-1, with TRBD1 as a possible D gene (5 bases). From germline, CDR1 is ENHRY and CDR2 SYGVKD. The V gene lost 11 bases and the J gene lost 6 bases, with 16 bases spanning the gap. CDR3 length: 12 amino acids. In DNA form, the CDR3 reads TGTGCCTCCACGGGGCCGCGTGCTGAAGCTTTCTTT. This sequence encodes CASTGPRAEAFF.

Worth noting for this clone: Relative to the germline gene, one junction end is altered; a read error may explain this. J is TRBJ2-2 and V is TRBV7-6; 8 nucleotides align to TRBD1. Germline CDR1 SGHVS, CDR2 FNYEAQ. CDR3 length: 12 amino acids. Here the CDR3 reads CASSLGGQELFF. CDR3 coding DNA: TGTGCCAGCAGCTTAGGGGGACAGGAGTTGTTTTTT. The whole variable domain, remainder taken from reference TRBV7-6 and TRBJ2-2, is GAGVSQSPRYKVTKRGQDVALRCDPISGHVSLYWYRQALGQGPEFLTYFNYEAQQDKSGLPNDRFSAERPEGSISTLTIQRTEQRDSAMYRCASSLGGQELFFGEGSRLTVL.

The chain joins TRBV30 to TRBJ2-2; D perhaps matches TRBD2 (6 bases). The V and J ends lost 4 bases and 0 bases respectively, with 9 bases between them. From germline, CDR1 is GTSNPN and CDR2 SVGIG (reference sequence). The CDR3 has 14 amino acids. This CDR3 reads CAWNRGTNTGELFF. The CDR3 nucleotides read TGTGCCTGGAACCGCGGGACGAACACCGGGGAGCTGTTTTTT. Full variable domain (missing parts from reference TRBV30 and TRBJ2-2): SQTIHQWPATLVQPVGSPLSLECTVEGTSNPNLYWYRQAAGRGLQLLFYSVGIGQISSEVPQNLSASRPQDRQFILSSKKLLLSDSGFYLCAWNRGTNTGELFFGEGSRLTVL.

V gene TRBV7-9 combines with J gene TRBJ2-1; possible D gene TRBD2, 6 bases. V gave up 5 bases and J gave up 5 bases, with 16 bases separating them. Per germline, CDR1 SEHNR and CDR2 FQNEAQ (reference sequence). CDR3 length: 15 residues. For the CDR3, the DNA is TGTGCCAGCAGCCACCCCCGGGGGATCGACAATGAGCAGTTCTTC. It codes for CASSHPRGIDNEQFF.

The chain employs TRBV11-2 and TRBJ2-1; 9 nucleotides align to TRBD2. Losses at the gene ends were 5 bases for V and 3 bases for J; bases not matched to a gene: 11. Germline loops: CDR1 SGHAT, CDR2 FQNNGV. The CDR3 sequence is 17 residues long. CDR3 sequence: CASSLIPSGTLYNEQFF. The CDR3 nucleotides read TGTGCCAGCAGCCTTATCCCTAGCGGGACCCTCTACAATGAGCAGTTCTTC.

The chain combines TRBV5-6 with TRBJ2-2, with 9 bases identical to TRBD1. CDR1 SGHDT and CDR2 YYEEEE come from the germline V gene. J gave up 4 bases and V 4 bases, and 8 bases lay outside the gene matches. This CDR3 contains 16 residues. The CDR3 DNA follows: TGTGCCAGCAGCGACCGACAGGGGGTGGCCACCGGGGAGCTGTTTTTT. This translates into CASSDRQGVATGELFF.

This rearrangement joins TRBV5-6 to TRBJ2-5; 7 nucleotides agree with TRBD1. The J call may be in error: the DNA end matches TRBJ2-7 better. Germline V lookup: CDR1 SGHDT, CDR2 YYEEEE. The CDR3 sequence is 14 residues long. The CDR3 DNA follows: TGTGCCAGCAGCGTCCGGGACAGCTACTACGAGCAGTACTTC. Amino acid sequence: CASSVRDSYYEQYF.

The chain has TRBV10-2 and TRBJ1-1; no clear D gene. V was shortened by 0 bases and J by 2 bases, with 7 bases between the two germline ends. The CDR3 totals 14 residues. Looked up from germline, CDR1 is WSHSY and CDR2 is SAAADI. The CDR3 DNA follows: TGCGCCAGCAGTGAGTCGACATCCAACACTGAAGCTTTCTTT. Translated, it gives CASSESTSNTEAFF.

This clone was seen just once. CDR3 bases: TGTGCCAGCAGCGTAGAAGGGACAGATGAGCAGTTCTTC. Its translation is CASSVEGTDEQFF. V is TRBV9 and J is TRBJ2-1; TRBD1 agrees at 7 bases. This CDR3 spans 13 amino acids. Germline values: CDR1 SGDLS, CDR2 YYNGEE. The J segment lost 8 bases and the V segment lost 0 bases, leaving 2 bases of the junction unmatched.

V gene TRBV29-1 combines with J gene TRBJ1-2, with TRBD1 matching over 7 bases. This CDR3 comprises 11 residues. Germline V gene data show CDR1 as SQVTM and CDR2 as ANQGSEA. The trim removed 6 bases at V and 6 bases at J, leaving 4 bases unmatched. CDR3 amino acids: CSVGTVNGYTF. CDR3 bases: TGCAGCGTAGGGACAGTCAATGGCTACACCTTC.

CDR3 nucleotides: TGTGCCATCAGTGACCTTGGTACCCCCTACGAGCAGTACTTC. Translated, it gives CAISDLGTPYEQYF. The chain joins TRBV10-3 to TRBJ2-7; D ambiguous. The V end lost 3 bases, the J end lost 2 bases, and 11 bases lay between the germline ends. The CDR3 spans 14 residues. Germline values: CDR1 ENHRY, CDR2 SYGVKD.

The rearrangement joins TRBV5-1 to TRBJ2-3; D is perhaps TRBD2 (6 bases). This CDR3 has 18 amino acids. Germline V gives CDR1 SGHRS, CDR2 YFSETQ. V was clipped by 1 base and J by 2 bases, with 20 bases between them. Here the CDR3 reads CASSLLGLDGGITDTQYF. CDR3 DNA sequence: TGCGCCAGCAGCTTGCTCGGGTTGGATGGGGGGATCACAGATACGCAGTATTTT.

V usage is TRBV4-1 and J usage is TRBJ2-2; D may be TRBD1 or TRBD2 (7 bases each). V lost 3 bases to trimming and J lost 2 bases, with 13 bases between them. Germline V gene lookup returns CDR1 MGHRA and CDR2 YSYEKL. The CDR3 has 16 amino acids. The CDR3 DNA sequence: TGCGCCAGCAGCCATCAGGGAGGGGGCAACACCGGGGAGCTGTTTTTT. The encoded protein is CASSHQGGGNTGELFF.

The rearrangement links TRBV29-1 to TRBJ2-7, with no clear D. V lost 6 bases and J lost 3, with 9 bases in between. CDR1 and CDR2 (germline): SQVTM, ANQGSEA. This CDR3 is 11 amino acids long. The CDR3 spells CSVLIGYEQYF. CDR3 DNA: TGCAGCGTACTTATAGGCTACGAGCAGTACTTC.

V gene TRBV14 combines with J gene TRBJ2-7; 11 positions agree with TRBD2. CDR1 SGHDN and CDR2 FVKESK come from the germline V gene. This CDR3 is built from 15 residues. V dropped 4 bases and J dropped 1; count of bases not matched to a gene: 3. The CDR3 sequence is CASSPRTSGSYEQYF. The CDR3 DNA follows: TGTGCCAGCAGCCCACGGACTAGCGGGTCCTACGAGCAGTACTTC.

The CDR3: CASSTLGTDFDGELFF. CDR3 in DNA: TGTGCCAGCAGCACCCTCGGGACGGATTTTGACGGGGAGCTGTTTTTT. This chain links TRBV5-5 with TRBJ2-2, with D perhaps given as TRBD1 or TRBD2 (5 bases each). V was cut by 4 bases and J by 7 bases, with 20 bases left in between. The germline CDR1 and CDR2 sequences are SGHKS and YYEKEE (reference sequence). This CDR3 is 16 amino acids long. The full variable domain, rest sourced from reference TRBV5-5 and TRBJ2-2, is DAGVTQSPTHLIKTRGQQVTLRCSPISGHKSVSWYQQVLGQGPQFIFQYYEKEERGRGNFPDRFSARQFPNYSSELNVNALLLGDSALYLCASSTLGTDFDGELFFGEGSRLTVL.

The CDR3 bases are TGTGCCAGCAGTTCTGTATCCAACGTCCTGACTTTC. Translating gives CASSSVSNVLTF. This sequence joins TRBV6-5 and TRBJ2-6; the D is unclear. CDR1 is MNHEY and CDR2 is SVGAGI in the germline V gene. V gave up 4 bases and J gave up 8 bases, with 6 bases separating them. The CDR3 covers 12 residues.

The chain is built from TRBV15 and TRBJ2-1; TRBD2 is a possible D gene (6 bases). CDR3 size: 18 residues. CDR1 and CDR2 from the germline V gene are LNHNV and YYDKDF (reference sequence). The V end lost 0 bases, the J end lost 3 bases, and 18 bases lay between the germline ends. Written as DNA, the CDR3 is TGTGCCACCAGCAGAGATAGGAGGGGCAGCCAAAGCTACAATGAGCAGTTCTTC. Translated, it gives CATSRDRRGSQSYNEQFF.

The CDR3 nucleotides are TGTGCCAGCAGTGAGGACTACAATGAGCAGTTCTTC. It codes for CASSEDYNEQFF. The genes are TRBV2 and TRBJ2-1; the D is unclear. V lost 3 bases to trimming and J lost 3 bases, with 3 bases between them. Germline V gene sequence: CDR1 SNHLY, CDR2 FYNNEI. CDR3 length equals 12 residues.

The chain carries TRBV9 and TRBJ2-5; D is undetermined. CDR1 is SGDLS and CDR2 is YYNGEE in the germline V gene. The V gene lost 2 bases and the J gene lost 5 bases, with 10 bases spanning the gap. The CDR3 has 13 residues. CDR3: CASSVAPRETQYF. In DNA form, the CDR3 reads TGTGCCAGCAGCGTGGCCCCGAGGGAGACCCAGTACTTC.